This T cell receptor (beta chain) was sequenced in a study of Ad26.COV2.S vaccination and SARS-CoV-2 variants. The CDR3 contains 17 residues. Here immunoSEQ multiplex PCR was the method, and the copy in TCRdb shows in-frame clones only, minus some. The profile shows about 350,000 clones, about 90% of them singletons. The J gene is TRBJ1-2, the V gene TRBV21-1. TRBV21-1 is a pseudogene segment. The clonotype was recovered from a human donor who had recovered from COVID-19. Source: peripheral blood, taken after recovery from COVID-19. For the CDR3, the DNA is TGTGCCAGCAGCACCGAACTGACGGACCGATCTAACTATGGCTACACCTTC. Its translation: CASSTELTDRSNYGYTF.